The 28 T cell receptor beta chains given below trace back to one sample, sequenced in a study of CD8 T cells in Susac syndrome. An amount of RNA that ranged from 0.5 to 1 ug was reverse transcribed with random hexamers. TCRdb redid the calling of the immunoSEQ multiplex PCR reads with MiXCR, one entry per CDR3 protein. This table has about 150,000 distinct CDR3 sequences, approximately 96% appearing once. Sequencing was performed on CD8+ T cells from PBMCs. These TCRs come from a human donor with multiple sclerosis.

In its sample, this clonotype was seen once. V gene TRBV29-1 combines with J gene TRBJ2-5, with D unresolved. The germline V gene encodes CDR1 SQVTM and CDR2 ANQGSEA. This CDR3 has 13 residues. CDR3 amino acids: CSGLRWVGETQYF. The CDR3 DNA is TGCAGTGGCTTAAGATGGGTAGGGGAGACCCAGTACTTC.

This clonotype was recorded only once. This chain uses TRBV3-1 with TRBJ2-2, with a weak D call TRBD1 (6 bases). Trimming took 0 bases from V and 0 from J, leaving 11 bases between them. Germline CDR1 and CDR2: LGHDT and YNNKEL (reference sequence). The CDR3 totals 17 residues. The CDR3 reads CASSQENRASNTGELFF. The CDR3 region has the DNA TGTGCCAGCAGCCAAGAAAACAGGGCCTCGAACACCGGGGAGCTGTTTTTT.

The V and J genes are TRBV30 and TRBJ1-1; 9 bases map to TRBD1. This CDR3 comprises 15 residues. Germline V CDR1 and CDR2: GTSNPN, SVGIG (reference sequence). CDR3 protein: CALEPGQGRNTEAFF. CDR3 sequence (DNA): TGTGCATTGGAGCCGGGACAGGGCCGTAACACTGAAGCTTTCTTT.

The rearrangement links TRBV2 to TRBJ1-5; D is unclear. Per the germline V gene, CDR1 is SNHLY and CDR2 is FYNNEI. CDR3 length equals 15 residues. V gave up 1 base and J gave up 0 bases, with 7 bases separating them. The CDR3 sequence is CASSEGPNSNQPQHF. CDR3 DNA: TGTGCCAGCAGTGAAGGGCCGAATAGCAATCAGCCCCAGCATTTT.

The chain combines TRBV6-5 with TRBJ2-7; D possibly corresponds to TRBD1 (5 bases). In germline, CDR1 is MNHEY, CDR2 SVGAGI. This CDR3 region has 12 residues. V lost 3 bases to trimming and J lost 6 bases, with 9 bases between them. The CDR3: CASSYSGFEQYF. The CDR3 DNA reads TGTGCCAGCAGTTATTCAGGGTTCGAGCAGTACTTC.

This rearrangement joins TRBV21-1 to TRBJ1-2. TRBV21-1 is a documented pseudogene. The CDR3 sequence is 14 residues long. Written as DNA, the CDR3 is TGTGCCAGCAGCACACGCTCCGCGGGGTATGGCTACACCTTC. This gives the protein CASSTRSAGYGYTF.

The genes are TRBV14 and TRBJ2-7; tentatively, D is TRBD1 or TRBD2 (5 bases each). The CDR3 sequence is 15 residues long. Looked up from germline, CDR1 is SGHDN and CDR2 is FVKESK. V gave up 1 base and J gave up 0 bases, with 10 bases separating them. In DNA form, the CDR3 reads TGTGCCAGCAGCCAAGCCGGGGCCCGCTCCTACGAGCAGTACTTC. It is translated as CASSQAGARSYEQYF.

V gene TRBV6-5 combines with J gene TRBJ2-7; no firm D call. V lost 3 bases and J 6 bases, leaving 6 bases between the germline ends. Germline CDR1 is MNHEY and CDR2 is SVGAGI. CDR3 length equals 11 residues. Here the CDR3 DNA reads TGTGCCAGCAGTTATAGAGCCGAGCAGTACTTC. Translated: CASSYRAEQYF.

The V and J genes are TRBV7-9 and TRBJ2-1; TRBD2 might be the D (5 bases). Germline V lookup: CDR1 SEHNR, CDR2 FQNEAQ (reference sequence). V was cut by 7 bases and J by 5 bases, with 15 bases left in between. The CDR3 extends over 14 amino acids. CDR3 loop: CASTGVWRDNEQFF. CDR3 DNA: TGTGCCAGCACGGGTGTGTGGCGGGACAATGAGCAGTTCTTC. The entire variable domain, with the rest obtained from reference TRBV7-9 and TRBJ2-1, is as follows: DTGVSQNPRHKITKRGQNVTFRCDPISEHNRLYWYRQTLGQGPEFLTYFQNEAQLEKSRLLSDRFSAERPKGSFSTLEIQRTEQGDSAMYLCASTGVWRDNEQFFGPGTRLTVL.

This clonotype was seen more than once but under ten times. The V call is TRBV28, the J call TRBJ2-5; D gene uncertain. Germline CDR1 and CDR2: MDHEN and SYDVKM. This CDR3 is 12 amino acids long. Trimming removed 3 bases from V and 2 bases from J, with 4 bases in between. As DNA, the CDR3 is TGTGCCAGCAGTTTCGGACAAGAGACCCAGTACTTC. This gives the protein CASSFGQETQYF.

V is TRBV29-1 and J is TRBJ2-3, with 7 positions matching TRBD1. The CDR3 contains 16 residues. V was clipped by 6 bases and J by 6 bases; unmatched bases: 18. Germline loops: CDR1 SQVTM, CDR2 ANQGSEA. The CDR3 sequence is CSVTLGQSPLRDTQYF. The CDR3 DNA reads as TGCAGCGTGACCCTGGGACAGAGCCCTCTGAGGGATACGCAGTATTTT.

This chain joins TRBV7-3 and TRBJ2-5; possible D gene TRBD1, 5 bases. V was pared by 4 bases and J by 5 bases, with 11 bases between. The germline V gene has CDR1 SGHTA and CDR2 FQGTGA. The CDR3 runs 13 residues. The CDR3 DNA sequence: TGTGCCAGCAGCTCACAGGCGGCGGAGACCCAGTACTTC. Its protein product is CASSSQAAETQYF. The whole variable domain, filled in from reference TRBV7-3 and TRBJ2-5, reads GAGVSQTPSNKVTEKGKYVELRCDPISGHTALYWYRQSLGQGPEFLIYFQGTGAADDSGLPNDRFFAVRPEGSVSTLKIQRTERGDSAVYLCASSSQAAETQYFGPGTRLLVL.

The chain links TRBV7-9 to TRBJ1-2; D not certain. Germline CDR1 reads SEHNR; CDR2 reads FQNEAQ (reference sequence). Trimming stripped 1 base from V and 5 bases from J, with 11 bases between. The CDR3 covers 14 residues. The DNA for the CDR3 is TGTGCCAGCAGCTTAGGGCGGCAGGAGTATGGCTACACCTTC. This translates into CASSLGRQEYGYTF.

This rearrangement joins TRBV15 to TRBJ1-4, with D maybe TRBD1 (6 bases). Trimming took off 4 bases at V and 8 bases at J, with 14 bases between the two ends. The CDR3 runs 14 residues. From germline, CDR1 is LNHNV and CDR2 YYDKDF (reference sequence). CDR3 DNA: TGTGCCACCAGCATGGGGGCCCGTGGGGAAAAACTGTTTTTT. Translated: CATSMGARGEKLFF.

The chain joins TRBV12-3 or TRBV12-4 to TRBJ1-4; D is perhaps TRBD1 (5 bases). The length of the CDR3 is 13 residues. Deletions cut 5 bases from V and 14 bases from J, with 18 bases between. In DNA, the CDR3 is TGTGCCAGCAGTCCCGCGGGGGGGAGGTGGCTGTTTTTT. Translation gives CASSPAGGRWLFF.

This chain joins TRBV20-1 and TRBJ1-5; 7 bases line up with TRBD1. Germline trimming cut 3 bases from V and 3 bases from J; bases unmatched to any gene: 5. The germline V gene has CDR1 DFQATT and CDR2 SNEGSKA (reference sequence). The CDR3 extends over 14 amino acids. DNA of the CDR3: TGCAGTGCTAGGGCGGGACAGTACAATCAGCCCCAGCATTTT. It is translated as CSARAGQYNQPQHF.

The chain recombines TRBV30 with TRBJ2-3; 13 nucleotides align to TRBD2. There are 16 residues in the CDR3. V lost 4 bases to trimming and J lost 3 bases; unmatched junction nucleotides: 7. CDR1 GTSNPN and CDR2 SVGIG come from the germline V gene (reference sequence). Here the CDR3 DNA reads TGTGCCTGGACGTCACTAGCGGGGGGGCCTACAGATACGCAGTATTTT. Its protein is CAWTSLAGGPTDTQYF.

V gene TRBV6-5 combines with J gene TRBJ2-4; TRBD1 agrees at 9 bases. Trimming took 6 bases from V and 5 from J; bases not matched to a gene: 8. The CDR3 length is 15 residues. Germline CDR1 MNHEY, CDR2 SVGAGI. CDR3 in DNA: TGTGCCAGCAGCTACCTCGGGACAGGGCAAAACATTCAGTACTTC. As protein: CASSYLGTGQNIQYF.

The V call is TRBV29-1, the J call TRBJ2-5, with 9 bases aligning to TRBD1. This CDR3 contains 12 residues. Looked up from germline, CDR1 is SQVTM and CDR2 is ANQGSEA. J lost 7 bases, V lost 5 bases, and 5 bases had no gene match. CDR3 residues: CSVPWTGATQYF. The CDR3 DNA reads TGCAGCGTTCCTTGGACAGGGGCGACCCAGTACTTC.

The chain carries TRBV28 and TRBJ2-3, with 7 bases that match TRBD1. The CDR3 consists of 14 residues. Germline CDR1 is MDHEN and CDR2 is SYDVKM. V was clipped by 6 bases and J by 5 bases; unmatched bases: 8. CDR3 amino acids: CASSPPGGEDTQYF. The CDR3, as DNA: TGTGCCAGCAGCCCCCCAGGGGGAGAAGATACGCAGTATTTT.

This clonotype appeared once. The V and J genes are TRBV10-3 and TRBJ2-7; no clear D gene. The CDR3 runs to 14 residues. The V end lost 10 bases, the J end lost 2 bases, and 18 bases lay between the germline ends. Per the germline V gene, CDR1 is ENHRY and CDR2 is SYGVKD. This chain's CDR3 is CATRDPDGPYEQYF. The CDR3 coding sequence is TGTGCCACCAGAGACCCGGACGGACCCTACGAGCAGTACTTC.

V usage is TRBV9 and J usage is TRBJ1-5, with D hard to call. CDR1 is SGDLS and CDR2 is YYNGEE in the germline V gene. There are 14 residues in the CDR3. With 4 bases removed from V and 4 bases from J, the gap between germline ends came to 12 bases. For the CDR3, the DNA is TGTGCCAGCAGCCCAGGTTGGGGTAATCAGCCCCAGCATTTT. It encodes CASSPGWGNQPQHF.

This clonotype was detected once. The V call is TRBV15, the J call TRBJ2-7; D gene ambiguous. Trimming cost V 8 bases and J 0 bases, with 17 bases left between them. Germline CDR1 LNHNV, CDR2 YYDKDF (reference sequence). The CDR3 is 15 amino acids. CDR3 in amino acids: CATGGYGRTSYEQYF. CDR3 nucleotide sequence: TGTGCCACCGGCGGATACGGGCGGACCTCCTACGAGCAGTACTTC.

The genes are TRBV13 and TRBJ2-3, with D maybe TRBD2 (6 bases). Trimming shortened V by 7 bases and J by 1 base, and 24 bases separated the two germline ends. The CDR3 runs 18 residues. The germline gives CDR1 PRHDT, CDR2 FYEKMQ (reference sequence). The DNA for the CDR3 is TGTGCCAGCACCCCGTGGGCCGCGGGGCCTCAGGGCACAGATACGCAGTATTTT. The encoded protein is CASTPWAAGPQGTDTQYF.

The chain couples TRBV29-1 to TRBJ1-1; D remains unclear. From germline, CDR1 is SQVTM and CDR2 ANQGSEA. V was shortened by 4 bases and J by 4 bases, with 10 bases between the two germline ends. This CDR3 is built from 12 residues. The CDR3 spells CSVVGRSTEAFF. The CDR3, as DNA: TGCAGCGTTGTAGGCAGGAGCACTGAAGCTTTCTTT.

V usage is TRBV7-9 and J usage is TRBJ2-7; possibly TRBD1 for D (6 bases). This CDR3 has 18 residues. CDR1 and CDR2 from the germline V gene are SEHNR and FQNEAQ (reference sequence). With 5 bases removed from V and 5 bases from J, the gap between germline ends came to 28 bases. CDR3 DNA: TGTGCCAGCAGCCCCCCGAGGGGGACGGGGAAGGCCAGGGACGAGCAGTACTTC. It codes for CASSPPRGTGKARDEQYF.

The rearrangement uses TRBV5-4 and TRBJ2-1; 8 bases align to TRBD2. This CDR3 region has 17 residues. V shed 0 bases and J 0 bases; nucleotides not matched to a gene: 5. Germline CDR1 reads SGHNT; CDR2 reads YYREEE (reference sequence). In DNA, the CDR3 is TGTGCCAGCAGCTTGGATGCGGGGGGCCACTCCTACAATGAGCAGTTCTTC. This encodes CASSLDAGGHSYNEQFF.

V is TRBV27 and J is TRBJ2-3; D is uncertain. V lost 5 bases and J lost 1, with 22 bases in between. CDR1 is MNHEY and CDR2 is SMNVEV in the germline V gene (reference sequence). This CDR3 has 18 amino acids. CDR3 sequence reads: CASSPHRRPVRGTDTQYF. CDR3 DNA: TGTGCCAGCAGTCCCCATCGACGCCCGGTGAGAGGCACAGATACGCAGTATTTT.